This entry concerns a single T cell receptor (beta chain). Antigen unknown. This specimen belongs to a study of PD-1 blockade in classical Hodgkin lymphoma. Study-level points and caveats: Complete responders started with a diversity level that resembled newly diagnosed patients at baseline.

Every one of the patients relapsed after autologous stem cell transplantation (brentuximab vedotin exposure was variable). V was shortened by 3 bases and J by 0 bases, with 11 bases between the two germline ends. The CDR3 sequence is 15 residues long. The V gene's germline CDR1 is SGDLS and CDR2 YYNGEE. Profiled with immunoSEQ multiplex PCR; TCRdb holds only in-frame clones, not every one. The sample includes roughly 140,000 clones, 78% seen only once; the top ten take roughly a tenth. J is TRBJ2-3 and V is TRBV9, with D perhaps given as TRBD1 or TRBD2 (6 bases each). The receptor's source is a human donor with classical Hodgkin lymphoma. The specimen comprised peripheral blood mononuclear cells (PBMCs), sampled before the second cycle of nivolumab. The CDR3 nucleotides are TGTGCCAGCAGCGCCTTAGGGGGGAGCACAGATACGCAGTATTTT. It specifies CASSALGGSTDTQYF. Using reference TRBV9 and TRBJ2-3 for the parts outside the CDR3, the full variable domain is DSGVTQTPKHLITATGQRVTLRCSPRSGDLSVYWYQQSLDQGLQFLIQYYNGEERAKGNILERFSAQQFPDLHSELNLSSLELGDSALYFCASSALGGSTDTQYFGPGTRLTVL.